These 26 T cell receptor beta chains originate from one sample sequenced in a study of CD8+ T cells in alopecia areata. Treatment: oral pan-JAK inhibitor, 5-10 mg twice daily. RNA extraction was followed by reverse transcription into cDNA, which acted as the sequencing template. Sequencing used immunoSEQ multiplex PCR; TCRdb keeps in-frame clones, though not all of them. The sample gives some 150,000 clones, more than 85% of which show up once; under 15% is in the top ten. The sequenced sample was CD8+ T cells sorted from blood, obtained at week 4, from a patient treated with tofacitinib. The receptors come from a human donor with alopecia areata.

The chain is built from TRBV4-1 and TRBJ2-2, with D maybe TRBD1 (6 bases). Per germline, CDR1 MGHRA and CDR2 YSYEKL. Trimming stripped 1 base from V and 3 bases from J, with 9 bases between. The CDR3 consists of 15 residues. The CDR3 bases are TGCGCCAGCAGCCAAGGGGACACCTACACCGGGGAGCTGTTTTTT. Protein product: CASSQGDTYTGELFF.

The chain uses TRBV29-1 and TRBJ2-3; D uncertain. Trimming removed 4 bases from V and 0 bases from J, with 8 bases in between. The CDR3 loop spans 13 amino acids. Germline V gene sequence: CDR1 SQVTM, CDR2 ANQGSEA. The CDR3 loop reads CSVALISTDTQYF. CDR3 coding DNA: TGCAGCGTTGCTCTAATCAGCACAGATACGCAGTATTTT.

The chain couples TRBV5-1 to TRBJ1-1; D gene uncertain. The CDR3 extends over 13 amino acids. Trimming pared 7 bases from V and 6 bases from J, leaving 16 bases between. CDR1 and CDR2 (germline): SGHRS, YFSETQ. DNA for the CDR3: TGCGCCAGCTCGGACGCTTATGGCGCTGAAGCTTTCTTT. Protein product: CASSDAYGAEAFF.

The chain uses TRBV7-9 and TRBJ2-7, with 7 positions matching TRBD1. There are 15 residues in the CDR3. V was pared by 1 base and J by 2 bases, with 5 bases of the junction left unmatched. The germline V gene has CDR1 SEHNR and CDR2 FQNEAQ (reference sequence). The CDR3 reads CASSLGGQGAYEQYF. The CDR3 DNA follows: TGTGCCAGCAGCTTAGGTGGGCAGGGGGCCTACGAGCAGTACTTC.

The chain has TRBV9 and TRBJ2-3; D possibly corresponds to TRBD1 (5 bases). CDR1 and CDR2 from the germline V gene are SGDLS and YYNGEE. The CDR3 sequence is 15 residues long. V was clipped by 0 bases and J by 0 bases, with 8 bases between them. CDR3 sequence reads: CASSVVWGSTDTQYF. The CDR3 DNA is TGTGCCAGCAGCGTAGTGTGGGGCAGCACAGATACGCAGTATTTT.

This chain links TRBV7-8 with TRBJ2-2; D uncertain. The CDR3 runs to 13 residues. Trimming stripped 4 bases from V and 0 bases from J, with 3 bases between. Germline V CDR1 and CDR2: SGHVS, FQNEAQ. The chain's CDR3 is CASSWANTGELFF. The CDR3 DNA sequence: TGTGCCAGCAGCTGGGCGAACACCGGGGAGCTGTTTTTT. The variable domain in full, completed from reference TRBV7-8 and TRBJ2-2, reads GAGVSQSPRYKVAKRGQDVALRCDPISGHVSLFWYQQALGQGPEFLTYFQNEAQLDKSGLPSDRFFAERPEGSVSTLKIQRTQQEDSAVYLCASSWANTGELFFGEGSRLTVL.

The genes are TRBV27 and TRBJ1-4, with 9 bases aligning to TRBD1. The length of the CDR3 is 14 residues. The ends lost 6 bases at V and 8 bases at J; junction bases unmatched: 7. Germline CDR1 is MNHEY and CDR2 is SMNVEV (reference sequence). The DNA of the CDR3 is TGTGCCAGCAGGTTGACAGGGGGTGAGGAAAAACTGTTTTTT. This translates into CASRLTGGEEKLFF. The full variable domain, rest sourced from reference TRBV27 and TRBJ1-4, is EAQVTQNPRYLITVTGKKLTVTCSQNMNHEYMSWYRQDPGLGLRQIYYSMNVEVTDKGDVPEGYKVSRKEKRNFPLILESPSPNQTSLYFCASRLTGGEEKLFFGSGTQLSVL.

The V and J genes are TRBV2 and TRBJ1-1, with D hard to call. Germline CDR1 is SNHLY and CDR2 is FYNNEI. V lost 3 bases and J lost 8, with 7 bases in between. The length of the CDR3 is 11 residues. The CDR3 DNA follows: TGTGCCAGCAGTGATTACGGAGAAGCTTTCTTT. Translating gives CASSDYGEAFF.

This clone turned up a few times. CDR3 protein: CASSLSPTWSTGELFF. The CDR3 coding sequence is TGTGCCAGCAGCTTATCACCTACCTGGAGCACCGGGGAGCTGTTTTTT. This sequence joins TRBV7-9 and TRBJ2-2; D unclear. This CDR3 contains 16 residues. Trimming removed 2 bases at V and 4 bases at J, with 14 bases between. The germline V gene encodes CDR1 SEHNR and CDR2 FQNEAQ (reference sequence).

The V call is TRBV27, the J call TRBJ2-5, with D perhaps TRBD1 or TRBD2 (6 bases each). Per germline, CDR1 MNHEY and CDR2 SMNVEV (reference sequence). CDR3 length: 13 amino acids. Trimming left V 4 bases short and J 4 bases short, with 10 bases between. CDR3 in DNA: TGTGCCAGCAGTTGGAGGGGGAGAGAGACCCAGTACTTC. It is translated as CASSWRGRETQYF.

The V and J genes are TRBV7-3 and TRBJ2-1; D assignment may be TRBD1 or TRBD2 (6 bases each). The ends were cut back, 5 bases at V and 2 bases at J, with 16 bases in the middle. This CDR3 comprises 16 residues. Looked up from germline, CDR1 is SGHTA and CDR2 is FQGTGA. The CDR3 DNA reads TGTGCCAGCAGCCAAGGGGGGCACAGGGCCTACAATGAGCAGTTCTTC. Translating it yields CASSQGGHRAYNEQFF.

In this sample, this clone turned up once. This chain links TRBV27 with TRBJ1-5, with a possible D match to TRBD1 (5 bases). This CDR3 contains 13 residues. Trimming took off 1 base at V and 4 bases at J, with 5 bases between the two ends. Germline CDR1 and CDR2: MNHEY and SMNVEV (reference sequence). The CDR3 reads CASSLWGNQPQHF. The CDR3, as DNA: TGTGCCAGCAGTTTATGGGGGAATCAGCCCCAGCATTTT.

V usage is TRBV10-1 and J usage is TRBJ2-3; D is possibly TRBD2 (5 bases). Trimming shortened V by 2 bases and J by 2 bases, and 11 bases separated the two germline ends. Germline V gene data show CDR1 as WNHNN and CDR2 as SYGVQD (reference sequence). This CDR3 is built from 15 residues. CDR3 sequence: CASSEHFSDTDTQYF. The CDR3 nucleotides are TGCGCCAGCAGTGAGCATTTTAGCGACACAGATACGCAGTATTTT.

The rearrangement links TRBV7-3 to TRBJ1-1; D remains ambiguous. The CDR3 is 13 amino acids. Trimming pared 5 bases from V and 3 bases from J, leaving 10 bases between. The germline V gene has CDR1 SGHTA and CDR2 FQGTGA. Here the CDR3 reads CASSEDGYTEAFF. CDR3 bases: TGTGCCAGCAGCGAAGACGGATACACTGAAGCTTTCTTT. The full variable domain, with the rest looked up from reference TRBV7-3 and TRBJ1-1, is GAGVSQTPSNKVTEKGKYVELRCDPISGHTALYWYRQSLGQGPEFLIYFQGTGAADDSGLPNDRFFAVRPEGSVSTLKIQRTERGDSAVYLCASSEDGYTEAFFGQGTRLTVV.

The chain couples TRBV10-3 to TRBJ2-1, with TRBD2 as a possible D gene (5 bases). V lost 2 bases and J 3 bases, leaving 11 bases between the germline ends. In germline, CDR1 is ENHRY, CDR2 SYGVKD. The CDR3 has 15 amino acids. CDR3 sequence: CAISEASGIYNEQFF. CDR3 in DNA: TGTGCCATCAGTGAGGCCAGCGGAATCTACAATGAGCAGTTCTTC.

The CDR3 DNA sequence: TGCGCCAGCAGCTTGGAGCGGACAAACAATGAGCAGTTCTTC. It specifies CASSLERTNNEQFF. The rearrangement links TRBV5-1 to TRBJ2-1; D possibly uses TRBD1 or TRBD2 (5 bases each). Trimming took off 0 bases at V and 5 bases at J, with 9 bases between the two ends. Per germline, CDR1 SGHRS and CDR2 YFSETQ. This CDR3 is built from 14 residues.

J is TRBJ2-7 and V is TRBV7-6; D unclear. The CDR3 consists of 11 residues. From germline, CDR1 is SGHVS and CDR2 FNYEAQ. The V and J ends lost 2 bases and 6 bases respectively, with 5 bases between them. The CDR3 DNA reads as TGTGCCAGCAGCTTAAAGGGCGAGCAGTACTTC. Amino acids: CASSLKGEQYF.

The chain couples TRBV23-1 to TRBJ2-7; 7 nucleotides line up with TRBD1. TRBV23-1 is marked as an open reading frame, function uncertain. The CDR3 runs 15 residues. V lost 8 bases and J lost 5; bases outside the gene matches: 15. CDR3 loop: CASRKKRQGVDEQYF. The DNA of the CDR3 is TGCGCCAGCCGTAAAAAACGGCAGGGGGTCGACGAGCAGTACTTC.

With respect to this clone: Other nucleotide sequences in the sample specify the same CDR3. For the CDR3, the DNA is TGCAGCGTTGTGGGGACAGTGATGAACACTGAAGCTTTCTTT. Its protein is CSVVGTVMNTEAFF. The chain carries TRBV29-1 and TRBJ1-1; 7 positions match TRBD1. Germline values: CDR1 SQVTM, CDR2 ANQGSEA. V was pared by 4 bases and J by 0 bases, with 5 bases of the junction left unmatched. The CDR3 runs to 14 residues.

V gene TRBV5-4 combines with J gene TRBJ2-7; D perhaps matches TRBD2 (6 bases). Germline assignment: CDR1 SGHNT and CDR2 YYREEE (reference sequence). This CDR3 has 13 residues. V was shortened by 1 base and J by 5 bases, with 10 bases between the two germline ends. CDR3: CASSLSSGDEQYF. CDR3 bases: TGTGCCAGCAGCTTGTCATCGGGGGACGAGCAGTACTTC.

The genes are TRBV20-1 and TRBJ2-2; tentative D call: TRBD2 (5 bases). The ends were cut back, 6 bases at V and 4 bases at J, with 6 bases in the middle. CDR3 length: 11 residues. Germline CDR1 and CDR2: DFQATT and SNEGSKA (reference sequence). CDR3 sequence: CSALATGELFF. The CDR3 nucleotides read TGCAGTGCCCTAGCCACCGGGGAGCTGTTTTTT.

The rearrangement joins TRBV10-3 to TRBJ2-3; TRBD1 agrees at 10 bases. Trimming took 1 base from V and 6 from J; bases not matched to a gene: 4. Germline V gene data show CDR1 as ENHRY and CDR2 as SYGVKD. This CDR3 comprises 15 residues. The CDR3 here is CAISEYRQGADTQYF. Written as DNA, the CDR3 is TGTGCCATCAGTGAGTACCGACAGGGGGCTGATACGCAGTATTTT.

J is TRBJ2-3 and V is TRBV7-9; D is undetermined. V was clipped by 0 bases and J by 1 base, with 8 bases between them. Per germline, CDR1 SEHNR and CDR2 FQNEAQ (reference sequence). The CDR3 is 15 amino acids. The CDR3 DNA follows: TGTGCCAGCAGCTTAGCGGGGAAGGGCACAGATACGCAGTATTTT. Amino acids: CASSLAGKGTDTQYF.

CDR3: CAWSVSIPQHF. The CDR3 DNA follows: TGTGCCTGGAGTGTATCTATCCCCCAGCATTTT. The rearrangement joins TRBV30 to TRBJ1-5; D unclear. This CDR3 has 11 amino acids. With 0 bases removed from V and 10 bases from J, the gap between germline ends came to 7 bases. CDR1 GTSNPN and CDR2 SVGIG come from the germline V gene (reference sequence).

This clone was detected a few times. The chain has TRBV19 and TRBJ2-2, with D unresolved. CDR1 and CDR2 from the germline V gene are LNHDA and SQIVND (reference sequence). The CDR3 totals 14 residues. Between the trimmed V and J ends, which lost 7 bases and 6 bases, there was a span of 15 bases. Here the CDR3 reads CASTPGSESGELFF. Here the CDR3 DNA reads TGTGCCAGTACCCCAGGAAGCGAGTCCGGGGAGCTGTTTTTT. The whole variable domain, filled in from reference TRBV19 and TRBJ2-2, reads DGGITQSPKYLFRKEGQNVTLSCEQNLNHDAMYWYRQDPGQGLRLIYYSQIVNDFQKGDIAEGYSVSREKKESFPLTVTSAQKNPTAFYLCASTPGSESGELFFGEGSRLTVL.

V and J are TRBV23-1 and TRBJ1-4; 9 bases agree with TRBD1. TRBV23-1 counts as an open reading frame of uncertain function. The length of the CDR3 is 16 residues. Germline trimming cut 0 bases from V and 6 bases from J; bases unmatched to any gene: 5. CDR3 nucleotide sequence: TGCGCCAGCAGTCAATCGGGGGGACAGGGCGATGAAAAACTGTTTTTT. This encodes CASSQSGGQGDEKLFF.